The next 22 T cell receptor beta chains were all read from a single sample in a study of blood T cell repertoires in COVID-19. Using immunoSEQ multiplex PCR, the repertoire was profiled, and TCRdb retains in-frame clones only, with some absent. The profile covers 650,000 to 800,000 clones, with more than 80% appearing a single time and roughly 0.25% taken by the ten largest. The sequenced sample was peripheral blood. Source of these receptors: a woman in her late teens or twenties with acute or convalescent COVID-19.

This sequence joins TRBV5-8 and TRBJ2-2, with TRBD1 identical over 10 bases. The length of the CDR3 is 15 residues. The germline CDR1 and CDR2 sequences are SGHTS and YDEGEE. After removal of 0 bases from V and 5 bases from J, the junction contained 1 base not matched to a gene. This chain's CDR3 is CASSLGQGATGELFF. CDR3 sequence (DNA): TGTGCCAGCAGCTTGGGACAGGGGGCTACCGGGGAGCTGTTTTTT.

This rearrangement joins TRBV29-1 to TRBJ1-1; D gene ambiguous. The V end was cut by 1 base, the J end by 6 bases, with 6 bases between. The length of the CDR3 is 11 residues. Germline loops: CDR1 SQVTM, CDR2 ANQGSEA. The chain's CDR3 is CSVEVGAEAFF. In nucleotides, the CDR3 is TGCAGCGTTGAAGTTGGAGCTGAAGCTTTCTTT.

The rearrangement joins TRBV28 to TRBJ2-7, with 8 bases that match TRBD1. Germline CDR1 reads MDHEN; CDR2 reads SYDVKM. The CDR3 has 15 amino acids. V gave up 7 bases and J gave up 5 bases; unmatched junction bases: 13. The CDR3 coding sequence is TGTGCCAGCACTACTATTAGGACAGGGATGGACGAGCAGTACTTC. Translating gives CASTTIRTGMDEQYF.

The gene calls are TRBV4-2 and TRBJ2-5; a weak D match, TRBD2 (5 bases). The ends were cut back, 5 bases at V and 4 bases at J, with 14 bases in the middle. In germline, CDR1 is LGHNA, CDR2 YNFKEQ. This CDR3 is built from 14 residues. The CDR3 here is CASSFKLESETQYF. As DNA, the CDR3 is TGTGCCAGCAGCTTTAAACTAGAATCAGAGACCCAGTACTTC.

The chain couples TRBV5-1 to TRBJ1-2, with a possible D match to TRBD1 (5 bases). The CDR3 extends over 16 amino acids. The germline gives CDR1 SGHRS, CDR2 YFSETQ. Between the trimmed V and J ends, which lost 0 bases and 5 bases, there was a span of 17 bases. The CDR3 here is CASSLGQPSDFYGYTF. Here the CDR3 DNA reads TGCGCCAGCAGCTTGGGACAGCCTTCCGACTTTTATGGCTACACCTTC.

The chain employs TRBV15 and TRBJ2-3; the match to TRBD1 covers 9 bases. Trimming took 0 bases from V and 4 from J; bases not matched to a gene: 8. CDR1 is LNHNV, CDR2 YYDKDF, per germline (reference sequence). The length of the CDR3 is 17 residues. Here the CDR3 reads CATSRDRGTGNADTQYF. The CDR3 DNA reads as TGTGCCACCAGCAGAGATCGGGGGACAGGGAACGCAGATACGCAGTATTTT.

This chain links TRBV7-8 with TRBJ1-1, with a possible D match to TRBD1 (5 bases). With 5 bases removed from V and 3 bases from J, the gap between germline ends came to 10 bases. CDR1 SGHVS and CDR2 FQNEAQ come from the germline V gene. This CDR3 has 13 residues. CDR3 residues: CASSTREHTEAFF. DNA for the CDR3: TGTGCCAGCAGCACCAGGGAACACACTGAAGCTTTCTTT.

The chain is built from TRBV7-2 and TRBJ2-7; D uncertain. Germline V gives CDR1 SGHTA, CDR2 FQGNSA. V was trimmed by 4 bases and J by 0 bases, leaving 7 bases between them. The CDR3 consists of 13 residues. The CDR3, as DNA: TGTGCCAGCAGCTCTGATAGCTCCTACGAGCAGTACTTC. The encoded protein is CASSSDSSYEQYF.

V is TRBV4-1 and J is TRBJ1-6, with TRBD1 as a possible D gene (5 bases). This CDR3 has 14 amino acids. The V end lost 1 base, the J end lost 9 bases, and 10 bases lay between the germline ends. Germline CDR1 is MGHRA and CDR2 is YSYEKL. The CDR3 coding sequence is TGCGCCAGCAGCCAAGGGCAGGGAAGTTCACCCCTCCACTTT. Its protein is CASSQGQGSSPLHF.

The genes are TRBV18 and TRBJ1-1; 7 positions match TRBD1. The germline V gene encodes CDR1 KGHSH and CDR2 LQKENI. J lost 6 bases, V lost 3 bases, and 13 bases had no gene match. This CDR3 comprises 16 residues. The CDR3 loop reads CASSPTGTNGYAEAFF. The CDR3 DNA reads as TGTGCCAGCTCACCGACAGGGACGAACGGTTACGCTGAAGCTTTCTTT.

The chain couples TRBV6-2 or TRBV6-3 to TRBJ1-5, with D perhaps matching TRBD1 (6 bases). Germline assignment: CDR1 MNHEY and CDR2 SVGEGT. The germline V and J ends were trimmed by 5 bases and 6 bases, with 11 bases remaining between them. This CDR3 has 13 amino acids. CDR3 loop: CASSTQGGQPQHF. As DNA, the CDR3 is TGTGCCAGCAGTACTCAAGGGGGTCAGCCCCAGCATTTT.

The chain is built from TRBV5-3 and TRBJ2-7; 8 bases line up with TRBD1. TRBV5-3 is sorted into the ORF group, with uncertain function. V trimming: 4 bases; J trimming: 4 bases; junction bases outside the gene matches: 10. The CDR3 totals 15 residues. The CDR3 protein is CARSPSRTGQYEQYF. CDR3 sequence (DNA): TGTGCCAGAAGCCCTTCACGGACAGGGCAATACGAGCAGTACTTC.

Notes on this clone: Within the sample, other DNA sequences also encode this same CDR3. In nucleotides, the CDR3 is TGTGCCAGTAGTATACCCAGAAACACTGAAGCTTTCTTT. This codes for CASSIPRNTEAFF. The J gene is TRBJ1-1, the V gene TRBV19; D gene uncertain. The CDR3 is 13 residues long. The germline V and J ends were trimmed by 2 bases and 2 bases, with 6 bases remaining between them. Looked up from germline, CDR1 is LNHDA and CDR2 is SQIVND (reference sequence).

J is TRBJ1-3 and V is TRBV27; 7 bases align to TRBD1. J was trimmed by 0 bases and V by 5 bases; bases with no gene match: 4. CDR3 length: 15 amino acids. Germline CDR1 is MNHEY and CDR2 is SMNVEV (reference sequence). CDR3 loop: CASSLKGASGNTIYF. CDR3 DNA: TGTGCCAGCAGTCTAAAGGGGGCCTCTGGAAACACCATATATTTT.

This clone has a handful of counts. The chain carries TRBV9 and TRBJ1-6, with D possibly matching TRBD1 (6 bases). This CDR3 contains 14 residues. V lost 2 bases, J lost 9 bases, and 12 bases lay in between. Germline V gene data show CDR1 as SGDLS and CDR2 as YYNGEE. The CDR3 loop reads CASSVNRESSPLHF. CDR3 DNA sequence: TGTGCCAGCAGCGTTAACAGGGAGAGTTCACCCCTCCACTTT.

The chain recombines TRBV2 with TRBJ1-2; 10 bases align to TRBD1. Germline loops: CDR1 SNHLY, CDR2 FYNNEI. The V gene end was trimmed by 10 bases and the J gene end by 6 bases; junction bases not matched to a gene: 11. The CDR3 has 14 amino acids. CDR3 sequence (DNA): TGTGCCAACCAATCCGGGACAGGGGAGAATGGCTACACCTTC. Protein product: CANQSGTGENGYTF. The full variable domain, with the rest looked up from reference TRBV2 and TRBJ1-2, is EPEVTQTPSHQVTQMGQEVILRCVPISNHLYFYWYRQILGQKVEFLVSFYNNEISEKSEIFDDQFSVERPDGSNFTLKIRSTKLEDSAMYFCANQSGTGENGYTFGSGTRLTVV.

V is TRBV5-5 and J is TRBJ1-6; D is uncertain. V lost 0 bases and J lost 1, with 5 bases in between. The germline gives CDR1 SGHKS, CDR2 YYEKEE (reference sequence). The CDR3 consists of 15 residues. In DNA, the CDR3 is TGTGCCAGCAGCTTGGGGCAGTCCTATAATTCACCCCTCCACTTT. Amino acids: CASSLGQSYNSPLHF.

V and J are TRBV10-2 and TRBJ1-2; 7 nucleotides align to TRBD1. CDR1 WSHSY and CDR2 SAAADI come from the germline V gene. V trimming: 5 bases; J trimming: 3 bases; junction bases outside the gene matches: 18. The CDR3 extends over 18 amino acids. CDR3: CASSNFQGEIRPYYGYTF. The CDR3 DNA sequence: TGCGCCAGCAGTAACTTCCAGGGGGAAATCCGCCCATACTATGGCTACACCTTC.

V and J are TRBV4-2 and TRBJ2-7; 9 bases line up with TRBD1. CDR3 length: 17 amino acids. V lost 1 base to trimming and J lost 7 bases; unmatched junction nucleotides: 14. Looked up from germline, CDR1 is LGHNA and CDR2 is YNFKEQ. CDR3: CASSQAHRTGGWEEQYF. CDR3 DNA: TGTGCCAGCAGCCAAGCACATCGTACAGGGGGCTGGGAAGAGCAGTACTTC.

The chain joins TRBV18 to TRBJ1-6; TRBD1 agrees at 7 bases. In germline, CDR1 is KGHSH, CDR2 LQKENI. The CDR3 totals 16 residues. V trimming: 3 bases; J trimming: 5 bases; junction bases outside the gene matches: 7. The CDR3 DNA reads as TGTGCCAGCTCACCGAGGGGGCCCAAAAATAATTCACCCCTCCACTTT. Translation: CASSPRGPKNNSPLHF.

The chain joins TRBV24-1 to TRBJ2-3; a possible D gene is TRBD1 (6 bases). CDR1 and CDR2 (germline): KGHDR, SFDVKD. This CDR3 region has 14 residues. The ends were cut back, 2 bases at V and 4 bases at J, with 9 bases in the middle. The CDR3 DNA sequence: TGTGCCACCAGTGATTCTGAGGGGGCAGATACGCAGTATTTT. It encodes CATSDSEGADTQYF.

This chain links TRBV9 with TRBJ2-7, with 8 nucleotides matching TRBD2. The trim removed 0 bases at V and 6 bases at J, leaving 5 bases unmatched. This CDR3 spans 14 amino acids. Germline CDR1 is SGDLS and CDR2 is YYNGEE. The CDR3 here is CASSVAGGPGEQYF. CDR3 sequence (DNA): TGTGCCAGCAGCGTAGCGGGGGGGCCGGGCGAGCAGTACTTC.